This passage covers 32 T cell receptor beta chains from one sample sequenced in a study of blood T cells in healthy people across ages. The second PCR ran about 6 to 12 cycles with a sample-barcoded 5' primer and J-beta primers. Via MiXCR, TCRdb re-called the 5' RACE reads, giving one row per CDR3 protein. The data show around 800,000 distinct CDR3 sequences, around 42% seen once. Sequenced sample: blood. The receptors derive from a man aged 60 to 75 in good health.

The rearrangement links TRBV5-5 to TRBJ2-5; TRBD1 is a possible D gene (6 bases). Trimming removed 2 bases at V and 1 base at J, with 15 bases between. CDR1 SGHKS and CDR2 YYEKEE come from the germline V gene (reference sequence). The CDR3 covers 16 residues. CDR3 nucleotides: TGTGCCAGCAGCTTAGAGAGGGGGAAAACCCAAGAGACCCAGTACTTC. It encodes CASSLERGKTQETQYF.

About this clonotype itself: A single base separates this from a much larger clone, so it may be a read error. The rearrangement links TRBV27 to TRBJ1-2, with 8 bases lining up with TRBD1. Germline V gene data show CDR1 as MNHEY and CDR2 as SMNVEV (reference sequence). V was pared by 6 bases and J by 3 bases, with 3 bases of the junction left unmatched. This CDR3 region has 13 residues. The CDR3 spells CASSRTGHYGYTF. CDR3 sequence (DNA): TGTGCCAGCAGCCGGACAGGGCACTATGGCTACACCTTC.

This chain links TRBV11-1 with TRBJ2-1; D is ambiguous. The germline V and J ends were trimmed by 5 bases and 5 bases, with 10 bases remaining between them. Germline loops: CDR1 SGHAT, CDR2 FQDESV (reference sequence). CDR3 length: 13 residues. In DNA form, the CDR3 reads TGTGCCAGCAGCCCTAAAATGGACAATGAGCAGTTCTTC. Protein: CASSPKMDNEQFF.

V gene TRBV29-1 combines with J gene TRBJ2-5; the match to TRBD2 covers 12 bases. This CDR3 is built from 14 residues. Trimming at V came to 7 bases and at J to 11 bases, leaving 14 bases not matched to a gene. Per the germline V gene, CDR1 is SQVTM and CDR2 is ANQGSEA. This CDR3 is CSASLAGGKNEQYF. CDR3 bases: TGCAGCGCCTCACTAGCGGGGGGTAAAAATGAGCAGTACTTC.

This sequence joins TRBV27 and TRBJ2-7; perhaps D is TRBD1 or TRBD2 (5 bases each). Germline CDR1 is MNHEY and CDR2 is SMNVEV (reference sequence). This CDR3 is 14 amino acids long. Trimming shortened V by 0 bases and J by 7 bases, and 13 bases separated the two germline ends. CDR3 DNA sequence: TGTGCCAGCAGTTTATCGGGGGTTCCTTGGGAGCAGTACTTC. Its translation: CASSLSGVPWEQYF.

The chain links TRBV5-1 to TRBJ2-1, with D tentatively TRBD1 (6 bases). The closer fit of TRBJ2-7 to the DNA end suggests the J call may be wrong. This CDR3 is 18 amino acids long. The germline V gene encodes CDR1 SGHRS and CDR2 YFSETQ. The CDR3 DNA is TGCGCCAGCAGCGAGACGGCTAGCATGGAGAGGGGGTACAATGAGCAGTACTTC. Translating it yields CASSETASMERGYNEQYF.

The V and J genes are TRBV20-1 and TRBJ2-1, with D perhaps being TRBD1 or TRBD2 (5 bases each). Trimming removed 7 bases from V and 5 bases from J, with 9 bases in between. CDR3 length equals 11 residues. Germline CDR1 is DFQATT and CDR2 is SNEGSKA (reference sequence). CDR3: CSGDGNNEQFF. The CDR3 DNA reads as TGCAGTGGGGACGGTAACAATGAGCAGTTCTTC.

This clonotype was counted between two and nine times. The chain couples TRBV10-3 to TRBJ2-6; the D call may be TRBD1 or TRBD2 (6 bases each). The germline V and J ends were trimmed by 3 bases and 0 bases, with 12 bases remaining between them. This CDR3 is built from 17 residues. Germline CDR1 is ENHRY and CDR2 is SYGVKD. The CDR3 sequence is CAISDRGGLSGANVLTF. In DNA, the CDR3 is TGTGCCATCAGTGACAGGGGAGGCCTCTCTGGGGCCAACGTCCTGACTTTC.

This clonotype was picked up a small number of times. V usage is TRBV4-3 and J usage is TRBJ2-1; no clear D. Between the trimmed V and J ends, which lost 0 bases and 4 bases, there was a span of 7 bases. The CDR3 runs 14 residues. The germline V gene has CDR1 LGHNA and CDR2 YSLEER. In DNA form, the CDR3 reads TGCGCCAGCAGCCAAGAGGGAAAATACAATGAGCAGTTCTTC. Translating it yields CASSQEGKYNEQFF.

This clonotype was counted at least ten times. The chain has TRBV7-9 and TRBJ2-3; no clear D gene. V lost 5 bases to trimming and J lost 0 bases, with 6 bases between them. The CDR3 is 13 amino acids. In germline, CDR1 is SEHNR, CDR2 FQNEAQ (reference sequence). For the CDR3, the DNA is TGTGCCAGCAGCCTGGACAGCACAGATACGCAGTATTTT. It encodes CASSLDSTDTQYF.

This clonotype was seen many times. The chain uses TRBV5-1 and TRBJ2-7; D is possibly TRBD2 (5 bases). V lost 2 bases and J 4 bases, leaving 10 bases between the germline ends. The CDR3 extends over 13 amino acids. Germline V gene lookup returns CDR1 SGHRS and CDR2 YFSETQ. CDR3: CASSFNRGYEQYF. DNA for the CDR3: TGCGCCAGCAGCTTTAATCGAGGGTACGAGCAGTACTTC.

In its sample, this clonotype was seen many times. V usage is TRBV12-3 or TRBV12-4 and J usage is TRBJ2-7, with TRBD1 matching 7 bases. J lost 3 bases, V lost 2 bases, and 1 base had no gene match. This CDR3 contains 13 residues. CDR3 protein: CASSLRTGYEQYF. For the CDR3, the DNA is TGTGCCAGCAGTTTAAGGACAGGCTACGAGCAGTACTTC.

The chain employs TRBV21-1 and TRBJ2-5; the D segment call TRBD1 is taken from the table without a DNA check. With the DNA end fitting TRBJ2-7 better, the J assignment may be wrong. TRBV21-1 is a listed pseudogene. The CDR3 has 13 amino acids. CDR3 sequence: CASSKVNRDEQYF. CDR3 DNA sequence: TGTGCCAGCAGCAAAGTCAACAGGGACGAGCAGTACTTC.

This clonotype showed up just a few times. This clone may be a read error of a much larger clone one base away. CDR3 DNA sequence: TGCGCCAGCAGCTTATCTGACAGGACCTACAATGAGCAGTACTTC. Its translation is CASSLSDRTYNEQYF. This chain uses TRBV5-1 with TRBJ2-7; D is perhaps TRBD1 (6 bases). This CDR3 comprises 15 residues. Germline loops: CDR1 SGHRS, CDR2 YFSETQ. V was clipped by 2 bases and J by 7 bases, with 19 bases between them.

This clonotype came up a few times. The chain combines TRBV12-3 or TRBV12-4 with TRBJ1-1; no definite D call. This CDR3 is built from 11 residues. Trimming shortened V by 8 bases and J by 3 bases, and 7 bases separated the two germline ends. CDR3 loop: CASGSDTEAFF. CDR3 coding DNA: TGTGCCAGCGGGTCAGACACTGAAGCTTTCTTT.

The chain couples TRBV25-1 to TRBJ2-1; TRBD1 matches 7 bases. Germline lookup yields CDR1 MGHDK and CDR2 SYGVNS. This CDR3 contains 15 residues. The V and J ends lost 5 bases and 7 bases, in that order; junction bases with no gene match: 11. The CDR3 nucleotides read TGTGCCAGCAGTTCCGACAGGGAAAGGCTTAATGAGCAGTTCTTC. Its protein is CASSSDRERLNEQFF.

The sample holds a few counts of this clonotype. The chain is built from TRBV5-1 and TRBJ2-1; TRBD2 matches 7 bases. After removal of 2 bases from V and 2 bases from J, the junction contained 1 base not matched to a gene. Germline lookup yields CDR1 SGHRS and CDR2 YFSETQ. The CDR3 contains 14 residues. In nucleotides, the CDR3 is TGCGCCAGCAGCTTTGCGGGGGCCTACAATGAGCAGTTCTTC. This encodes CASSFAGAYNEQFF. The full variable domain, completed using reference TRBV5-1 and TRBJ2-1, is KAGVTQTPRYLIKTRGQQVTLSCSPISGHRSVSWYQQTPGQGLQFLFEYFSETQRNKGNFPGRFSGRQFSNSRSEMNVSTLELGDSALYLCASSFAGAYNEQFFGPGTRLTVL.

This clonotype was seen once. The chain has TRBV25-1 and TRBJ1-2, with 8 bases that match TRBD1. Germline CDR1 is MGHDK and CDR2 is SYGVNS. V lost 7 bases to trimming and J lost 4 bases; unmatched junction nucleotides: 5. This CDR3 has 13 residues. This CDR3 is CASTGQGGYGYTF. Here the CDR3 DNA reads TGTGCCAGCACCGGACAGGGTGGCTATGGCTACACCTTC.

The V call is TRBV30, the J call TRBJ2-6; no clear D gene. Germline lookup yields CDR1 GTSNPN and CDR2 SVGIG (reference sequence). This CDR3 is built from 13 residues. V lost 2 bases to trimming and J lost 5 bases, with 7 bases between them. CDR3 sequence reads: CAWSPDRANVLTF. CDR3 DNA: TGTGCCTGGAGTCCGGATAGGGCCAACGTCCTGACTTTC. Full variable domain (rest looked up from reference TRBV30 and TRBJ2-6): SQTIHQWPATLVQPVGSPLSLECTVEGTSNPNLYWYRQAAGRGLQLLFYSVGIGQISSEVPQNLSASRPQDRQFILSSKKLLLSDSGFYLCAWSPDRANVLTFGAGSRLTVL.

This chain links TRBV28 with TRBJ1-2; D uncertain. The germline V and J ends were trimmed by 5 bases and 5 bases, with 15 bases remaining between them. The germline gives CDR1 MDHEN, CDR2 SYDVKM. CDR3 size: 14 residues. The CDR3, as DNA: TGTGCCAGCAGTACCGCCGCCAAGGAATATGGCTACACCTTC. Protein: CASSTAAKEYGYTF.

This clonotype occurred a few times. V usage is TRBV4-3 and J usage is TRBJ1-1; the D gene is possibly TRBD1 (6 bases). The CDR3 has 15 residues. CDR1 and CDR2 from the germline V gene are LGHNA and YSLEER. V was shortened by 3 bases and J by 8 bases, with 19 bases between the two germline ends. The CDR3: CASSQGPGTPAEAFF. The DNA for the CDR3 is TGCGCCAGCAGCCAGGGACCCGGGACACCCGCCGAAGCTTTCTTT.

The V call is TRBV7-2, the J call TRBJ2-1, with TRBD1 matching 7 bases. This CDR3 spans 15 amino acids. Trimming cost V 5 bases and J 0 bases; bases outside gene matches: 4. The germline V gene has CDR1 SGHTA and CDR2 FQGNSA. The CDR3 loop reads CASSVRGSSYNEQFF. CDR3 DNA: TGTGCCAGCAGCGTCAGGGGGAGCTCCTACAATGAGCAGTTCTTC.

This chain uses TRBV20-1 with TRBJ1-2; 7 nucleotides align to TRBD1. V was pared by 0 bases and J by 0 bases, with 7 bases of the junction left unmatched. Germline CDR1 DFQATT, CDR2 SNEGSKA (reference sequence). This CDR3 comprises 16 residues. The CDR3 here is CSARDTRDRANYGYTF. The CDR3 DNA reads TGCAGTGCTAGAGATACCCGGGACAGAGCTAACTATGGCTACACCTTC.

The V gene is TRBV20-1, the J gene TRBJ2-7, with 8 bases identical to TRBD1. The length of the CDR3 is 14 residues. Germline V gives CDR1 DFQATT, CDR2 SNEGSKA (reference sequence). Germline trimming cut 6 bases from V and 3 bases from J; bases unmatched to any gene: 10. CDR3 residues: CSAAPPGQGYEQYF. The CDR3 DNA reads as TGCAGTGCAGCCCCCCCTGGACAGGGCTACGAGCAGTACTTC.

The chain joins TRBV7-2 to TRBJ1-2; 7 nucleotides agree with TRBD1. CDR1 SGHTA and CDR2 FQGNSA come from the germline V gene. J lost 4 bases, V lost 5 bases, and 4 bases had no gene match. The CDR3 consists of 13 residues. CDR3 bases: TGTGCCAGCAGCGTACAGGGGAGCTATGGCTACACCTTC. This codes for CASSVQGSYGYTF.

This clonotype has more than one count but fewer than ten. V usage is TRBV7-9 and J usage is TRBJ2-1; 8 nucleotides agree with TRBD1. The germline V gene encodes CDR1 SEHNR and CDR2 FQNEAQ (reference sequence). The CDR3 runs 12 residues. V gave up 6 bases and J gave up 8 bases; unmatched junction bases: 3. The CDR3 sequence is CASRYRGDEQFF. The CDR3 DNA is TGTGCCAGCAGATACAGGGGGGATGAGCAGTTCTTC.

This chain uses TRBV9 with TRBJ2-1, with TRBD2 identical over 14 bases. The CDR3 is 18 residues long. Germline CDR1 reads SGDLS; CDR2 reads YYNGEE. Trimming removed 4 bases from V and 8 bases from J; junction bases left unmatched: 14. The CDR3 region has the DNA TGTGCCAGCAGCAAAGAGACTAGCGGGGGGGCCGTGCGCGATGAGCAGTTCTTC. Its translation is CASSKETSGGAVRDEQFF.

A remark on this clonotype: One end of the junction is discordant with germline, which a read error may explain. The chain employs TRBV11-2 and TRBJ2-5, with D unclear. CDR3 length equals 13 residues. Germline V gene lookup returns CDR1 SGHAT and CDR2 FQNNGV. CDR3 in DNA: TGTGCCGGCAGCTTAGGTGCTAGAGAGACCCAGTACTTC. It encodes CAGSLGARETQYF.

The chain recombines TRBV3-1 with TRBJ2-2; D is unresolved. The CDR3 runs to 14 residues. Germline V gives CDR1 LGHDT, CDR2 YNNKEL (reference sequence). V was shortened by 1 base and J by 4 bases, with 7 bases between the two germline ends. CDR3 residues: CASSQVPGTGELFF. DNA for the CDR3: TGTGCCAGCAGCCAAGTTCCGGGCACCGGGGAGCTGTTTTTT.

The chain employs TRBV28 and TRBJ2-5, with 13 positions matching TRBD2. V gave up 3 bases and J gave up 6 bases; unmatched junction bases: 7. Per germline, CDR1 MDHEN and CDR2 SYDVKM. This CDR3 has 16 residues. CDR3 DNA: TGTGCCAGCAGTTTGGGACTAGCGGGGTCCACAAAGACCCAGTACTTC. Its protein product is CASSLGLAGSTKTQYF. Together with reference TRBV28 and TRBJ2-5, the CDR3 gives the full variable domain: DVKVTQSSRYLVKRTGEKVFLECVQDMDHENMFWYRQDPGLGLRLIYFSYDVKMKEKGDIPEGYSVSREKKERFSLILESASTNQTSMYLCASSLGLAGSTKTQYFGPGTRLLVL.

This clonotype appeared a few times. This chain connects TRBV20-1 to TRBJ1-2, with TRBD1 matching 7 bases. From germline, CDR1 is DFQATT and CDR2 SNEGSKA (reference sequence). Trimming cost V 5 bases and J 6 bases; bases outside gene matches: 12. The CDR3 loop spans 14 amino acids. CDR3 amino acids: CSAPDRALLDGYTF. The CDR3 DNA reads as TGCAGTGCTCCCGACAGGGCCCTCTTAGATGGCTACACCTTC.

V and J are TRBV6-2 or TRBV6-3 and TRBJ2-5, with unresolved D. The germline V gene encodes CDR1 MNHEY and CDR2 SVGEGT. The CDR3 has 17 amino acids. The V and J ends lost 0 bases and 5 bases respectively, with 19 bases between them. The CDR3 nucleotides read TGTGCCAGCAGTTACTCGAGTCTCCGGCTAGTAACGGAGACCCAGTACTTC. Protein: CASSYSSLRLVTETQYF.